One and the same sample provided the 27 T cell receptor beta chains below, sequenced in a study of molecular identifiers for immune sequencing clone quantification. TCRdb reprocessed the PCR reads with MiXCR, giving one entry per CDR3 protein. Counted here are under 350,000 distinct CDR3 sequences, 24% occurring once; the ten biggest clones make up 0.65% to 0.95%. The sample consisted of naive CD8+ T cells from blood, with Jurkat cell RNA spiked in. Subset specified: FACS-sorted CD8+CD4-CCR7+CD45RA+ naive T cells. These receptors were collected from a human donor in good health. Some libraries in this study had Jurkat cell RNA spiked in.

On this clonotype itself: A much larger clone lies a single base off, so this may be a read error. The chain links TRBV28 to TRBJ2-7; D gene ambiguous. The CDR3 has 13 amino acids. Deletions cut 8 bases from V and 3 bases from J, with 14 bases between. Germline V gene sequence: CDR1 MDHEN, CDR2 SYDVKM. The CDR3 DNA sequence: TGTGCCAGCTCGGATCCGGTGGTCTACGAGCAGTACTTC. Protein sequence: CASSDPVVYEQYF.

This clonotype was detected only a few times. V usage is TRBV7-9 and J usage is TRBJ2-3; 8 positions match TRBD2. This CDR3 has 14 amino acids. Germline assignment: CDR1 SEHNR and CDR2 FQNEAQ (reference sequence). V was clipped by 2 bases and J by 5 bases; unmatched bases: 3. The CDR3 DNA reads as TGTGCCAGCAGCTTAAGCCTAGCGGGAGATACGCAGTATTTT. It specifies CASSLSLAGDTQYF.

The chain uses TRBV27 and TRBJ2-3, with 7 nucleotides matching TRBD2. CDR1 is MNHEY, CDR2 SMNVEV, per germline (reference sequence). The CDR3 contains 16 residues. V shed 1 base, J shed 1 base, and the junction held 5 bases outside the gene matches. The CDR3 spells CASSLLGGRGTDTQYF. CDR3 in DNA: TGTGCCAGCAGTTTATTGGGGGGGAGGGGCACAGATACGCAGTATTTT.

This clonotype occurred many times. The chain is built from TRBV7-9 and TRBJ2-3, with 11 bases lining up with TRBD2. This CDR3 has 16 residues. From germline, CDR1 is SEHNR and CDR2 FQNEAQ (reference sequence). V was clipped by 7 bases and J by 2 bases; unmatched bases: 8. The CDR3 here is CASNGRLAGTTDTQYF. CDR3 DNA: TGTGCCAGCAATGGCCGACTAGCGGGGACCACAGATACGCAGTATTTT. Full variable domain (remainder filled in from reference TRBV7-9 and TRBJ2-3): DTGVSQNPRHKITKRGQNVTFRCDPISEHNRLYWYRQTLGQGPEFLTYFQNEAQLEKSRLLSDRFSAERPKGSFSTLEIQRTEQGDSAMYLCASNGRLAGTTDTQYFGPGTRLTVL.

This clonotype was recorded at least ten times. V is TRBV6-5 and J is TRBJ1-2; D not resolved. CDR3 length: 13 residues. Looked up from germline, CDR1 is MNHEY and CDR2 is SVGAGI. V lost 0 bases and J 7 bases, leaving 9 bases between the germline ends. CDR3 region: CASSYSLASGYTF. The CDR3, as DNA: TGTGCCAGCAGTTACTCCCTGGCGTCTGGCTACACCTTC.

This chain connects TRBV4-1 to TRBJ2-1; possible D gene TRBD1, 6 bases. Germline lookup yields CDR1 MGHRA and CDR2 YSYEKL. This CDR3 contains 15 residues. Trimming pared 0 bases from V and 7 bases from J, leaving 13 bases between. CDR3 loop: CASSQDIAGDNEQFF. In nucleotides, the CDR3 is TGCGCCAGCAGCCAAGATATAGCAGGGGATAATGAGCAGTTCTTC.

As concerns this clonotype: An end of the junction does not agree with germline; a read error may underlie this. This chain joins TRBV4-1 and TRBJ1-1; maybe TRBD1 (6 bases). Germline CDR1 MGHRA, CDR2 YSYEKL. This CDR3 has 15 residues. The CDR3 is CASSRGGRINTEAFF. CDR3 DNA: TGCGCCAGCAGCCGAGGGGGGCGGATCAACACTGAGGCTTTCTTT.

This clonotype showed up just a few times. The chain links TRBV12-3 or TRBV12-4 to TRBJ2-5; 9 bases are shared with TRBD1. Trimming at V came to 6 bases and at J to 2 bases, leaving 7 bases not matched to a gene. The CDR3 loop spans 15 amino acids. In nucleotides, the CDR3 is TGTGCCAGCAGCTTAACAGGGGGCCTTCAAGAGACCCAGTACTTC. Translation gives CASSLTGGLQETQYF.

The chain is built from TRBV6-5 and TRBJ1-5; no clear D. V lost 0 bases to trimming and J lost 5 bases, with 5 bases between them. The CDR3 has 13 residues. From germline, CDR1 is MNHEY and CDR2 SVGAGI. CDR3 loop: CASSYSSYQPQHF. The CDR3, as DNA: TGTGCCAGCAGTTACTCCTCTTATCAGCCCCAGCATTTT.

This clonotype was observed many times. The chain uses TRBV7-9 and TRBJ2-3; maybe TRBD2 (5 bases). CDR3 length: 14 residues. Trimming took 7 bases from V and 3 from J, leaving 14 bases between them. Germline V CDR1 and CDR2: SEHNR, FQNEAQ (reference sequence). The CDR3 protein is CASKEQTMTDTQYF. The CDR3 DNA reads as TGTGCCAGCAAAGAACAGACTATGACAGATACGCAGTATTTT.

The rearrangement uses TRBV7-9 and TRBJ1-2, with 7 bases matching TRBD1. The V and J ends lost 5 bases and 7 bases, in that order; junction bases with no gene match: 7. Germline values: CDR1 SEHNR, CDR2 FQNEAQ (reference sequence). The CDR3 runs to 13 residues. This chain's CDR3 is CASSPPDRSGYTF. The CDR3 DNA follows: TGTGCCAGCAGCCCTCCGGACAGGTCTGGCTACACCTTC. The whole variable domain, remainder taken from reference TRBV7-9 and TRBJ1-2, is DTGVSQNPRHKITKRGQNVTFRCDPISEHNRLYWYRQTLGQGPEFLTYFQNEAQLEKSRLLSDRFSAERPKGSFSTLEIQRTEQGDSAMYLCASSPPDRSGYTFGSGTRLTVV.

The sample holds many counts of this clonotype. The chain combines TRBV7-3 with TRBJ1-1, with D maybe TRBD1 (5 bases). CDR3 length equals 15 residues. Deletions cut 5 bases from V and 5 bases from J, with 18 bases between. The germline V gene encodes CDR1 SGHTA and CDR2 FQGTGA. This CDR3 reads CASSLVSGGSTEAFF. The CDR3, as DNA: TGTGCCAGCAGCCTCGTCAGCGGGGGGTCTACTGAAGCTTTCTTT.

As to this clonotype: A much larger clone is a single base away; this may be a read error. The chain combines TRBV4-1 with TRBJ2-5; either TRBD1 or TRBD2 may fit D (5 bases each). In germline, CDR1 is MGHRA, CDR2 YSYEKL. The CDR3 consists of 14 residues. Trimming removed 8 bases at V and 7 bases at J, with 20 bases between. The CDR3 nucleotides read TGCGCCAGCGGCCCGGGACGGGCCCTAGGGACCCAGTACTTC. As protein: CASGPGRALGTQYF.

The V call is TRBV9, the J call TRBJ2-7; D is perhaps TRBD1 (5 bases). The V end was cut by 4 bases, the J end by 6 bases, with 14 bases between. Germline CDR1 SGDLS, CDR2 YYNGEE. This CDR3 contains 13 residues. The CDR3 region is CASSLPPGSEQYF. The CDR3 nucleotides are TGTGCCAGCAGCCTTCCACCAGGGTCCGAGCAGTACTTC. Full variable domain (remainder filled in from reference TRBV9 and TRBJ2-7): DSGVTQTPKHLITATGQRVTLRCSPRSGDLSVYWYQQSLDQGLQFLIQYYNGEERAKGNILERFSAQQFPDLHSELNLSSLELGDSALYFCASSLPPGSEQYFGPGTRLTVT.

This clonotype was recorded a few times. This sequence joins TRBV29-1 and TRBJ1-1; possible D gene TRBD1, 5 bases. The germline V and J ends were trimmed by 7 bases and 6 bases, with 15 bases remaining between them. Germline CDR1 and CDR2: SQVTM and ANQGSEA. The CDR3 totals 12 residues. CDR3 bases: TGCAGCGCCCTACCGGACATATCTGAAGCTTTCTTT. Translating it yields CSALPDISEAFF.

This clonotype occurred many times. The genes are TRBV20-1 and TRBJ2-7, with 7 bases aligning to TRBD1. V lost 4 bases, J lost 1 base, and 4 bases stayed unmatched. CDR3 length equals 13 residues. The germline gives CDR1 DFQATT, CDR2 SNEGSKA (reference sequence). In DNA, the CDR3 is TGCAGTGCTAAAGGGACAGCGTCCTACGAGCAGTACTTC. Translation gives CSAKGTASYEQYF.

This clonotype was seen at least ten times. The rearrangement uses TRBV5-4 and TRBJ2-5; a possible D gene is TRBD1 (7 bases). V shed 4 bases and J shed 5 bases, with 12 bases lying between them. From germline, CDR1 is SGHNT and CDR2 YYREEE (reference sequence). The CDR3 is 13 residues long. CDR3 region: CASSQQGGETQYF. The CDR3 bases are TGTGCCAGCAGCCAGCAGGGGGGCGAGACCCAGTACTTC.

The chain has TRBV5-1 and TRBJ2-5; 9 bases are a match to TRBD1. CDR1 is SGHRS and CDR2 is YFSETQ in the germline V gene. The CDR3 covers 14 residues. With V trimmed by 2 bases and J by 7 bases, 6 bases remained unmatched. DNA of the CDR3: TGCGCCAGCAGCTTAACAGGGGGCGTGGGGACCCAGTACTTC. Translating it yields CASSLTGGVGTQYF. Together with reference TRBV5-1 and TRBJ2-5, the CDR3 gives the full variable domain: KAGVTQTPRYLIKTRGQQVTLSCSPISGHRSVSWYQQTPGQGLQFLFEYFSETQRNKGNFPGRFSGRQFSNSRSEMNVSTLELGDSALYLCASSLTGGVGTQYFGPGTRLLVL.

This sequence joins TRBV10-3 and TRBJ1-5; D uncertain. The germline gives CDR1 ENHRY, CDR2 SYGVKD. The CDR3 loop spans 17 amino acids. Trimming took 0 bases from V and 0 from J, leaving 12 bases between them. The CDR3 DNA reads as TGTGCCATCAGTGAGTCGTCCAGGACCTATAGCAATCAGCCCCAGCATTTT. This translates into CAISESSRTYSNQPQHF.

As for this clonotype: Germline and junction disagree at one end, which may indicate a read error. The V call is TRBV5-6, the J call TRBJ1-1; weak D call: TRBD1 (6 bases). The CDR3 runs 16 residues. Germline V gene sequence: CDR1 SGHDT, CDR2 YYEEEE. This CDR3 reads CASSFPPGTGNTQAFF. CDR3 DNA: TGTGCCAGCAGCTTCCCACCCGGAACAGGGAACACTCAAGCTTTCTTT.

This clonotype has a count of ten or more. The chain couples TRBV29-1 to TRBJ2-3, with a tentative D call TRBD2 (6 bases). Germline CDR1 is SQVTM and CDR2 is ANQGSEA. This CDR3 has 12 amino acids. V lost 4 bases, J lost 5 bases, and 10 bases lay in between. CDR3: CSVAGSEDTQYF. The CDR3 DNA reads TGCAGCGTTGCCGGGAGCGAAGATACGCAGTATTTT.

The table lists this clonotype with a few counts. The rearrangement links TRBV7-9 to TRBJ2-5, with 7 bases matching TRBD1. This CDR3 region has 16 residues. CDR1 is SEHNR, CDR2 FQNEAQ, per germline (reference sequence). V shed 3 bases, J shed 1 base, and the junction held 8 bases outside the gene matches. The CDR3: CASSFPRDSSQETQYF. As DNA, the CDR3 is TGTGCCAGCAGCTTCCCCAGGGACAGTTCCCAAGAGACCCAGTACTTC.

This clonotype was detected many times. The V gene is TRBV4-1, the J gene TRBJ1-2; 10 bases align to TRBD1. Looked up from germline, CDR1 is MGHRA and CDR2 is YSYEKL. Germline trimming cut 0 bases from V and 8 bases from J; bases unmatched to any gene: 6. This CDR3 is 15 amino acids long. CDR3 DNA sequence: TGCGCCAGCAGCCAAGACCCCGGGACAGGGGTCGGCTACACCTTC. It translates to CASSQDPGTGVGYTF.

The chain joins TRBV6-2 or TRBV6-3 to TRBJ2-2; either TRBD1 or TRBD2 may supply D (6 bases each). Germline assignment: CDR1 MNHEY and CDR2 SVGEGT. V was trimmed by 4 bases and J by 5 bases, leaving 14 bases between them. This CDR3 contains 15 residues. The DNA for the CDR3 is TGTGCCAGCAGTTTTGGGGGGCGCAGGACCGGGGAGCTGTTTTTT. Translation: CASSFGGRRTGELFF.

This clonotype was picked up a small number of times. This chain uses TRBV30 with TRBJ2-7; possible D gene TRBD2, 5 bases. This CDR3 is built from 13 residues. V was cut by 3 bases and J by 0 bases, with 9 bases left in between. CDR1 is GTSNPN and CDR2 is SVGIG in the germline V gene (reference sequence). CDR3 loop: CAWRPRDSYEQYF. CDR3 sequence (DNA): TGTGCCTGGAGACCCCGGGACTCCTACGAGCAGTACTTC.

About this clonotype itself: One base away lies a much larger clone, so this may be a sequencing read error. This chain uses TRBV9 with TRBJ2-3; D possibly matches TRBD1 or TRBD2 (5 bases each). The CDR3 sequence is 15 residues long. CDR1 and CDR2 (germline): SGDLS, YYNGEE. DNA of the CDR3: TGTGTCAGCAGCACCGGGACGGTGAGCACAGATACGCAGTATTTT. Translated, it gives CVSSTGTVSTDTQYF.

This clonotype was seen many times. The rearrangement links TRBV6-1 to TRBJ1-1, with D uncertain. V was pared by 11 bases and J by 3 bases, with 19 bases between. The germline V gene has CDR1 MNHNS and CDR2 SASEGT. This CDR3 spans 14 amino acids. This CDR3 reads CACIALDEYTEAFF. CDR3 in DNA: TGTGCCTGTATTGCGTTGGACGAATACACTGAAGCTTTCTTT.